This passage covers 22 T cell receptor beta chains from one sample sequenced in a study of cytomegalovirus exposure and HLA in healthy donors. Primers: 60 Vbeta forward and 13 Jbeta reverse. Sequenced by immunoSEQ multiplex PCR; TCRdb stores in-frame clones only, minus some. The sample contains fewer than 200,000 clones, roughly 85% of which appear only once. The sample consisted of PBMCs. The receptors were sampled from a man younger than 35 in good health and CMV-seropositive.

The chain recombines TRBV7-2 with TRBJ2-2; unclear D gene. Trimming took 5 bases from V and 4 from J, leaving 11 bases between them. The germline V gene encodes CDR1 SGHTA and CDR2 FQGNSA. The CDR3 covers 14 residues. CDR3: CASSLQRGTGELFF. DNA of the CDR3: TGTGCCAGCAGCCTCCAAAGAGGCACCGGGGAGCTGTTTTTT.

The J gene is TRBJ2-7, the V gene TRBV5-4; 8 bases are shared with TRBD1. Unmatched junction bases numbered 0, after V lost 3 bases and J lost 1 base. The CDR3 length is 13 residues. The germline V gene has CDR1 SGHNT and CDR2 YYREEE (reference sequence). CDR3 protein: CASSWDRSYEQYF. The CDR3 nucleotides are TGTGCCAGCAGCTGGGACAGGTCCTACGAGCAGTACTTC.

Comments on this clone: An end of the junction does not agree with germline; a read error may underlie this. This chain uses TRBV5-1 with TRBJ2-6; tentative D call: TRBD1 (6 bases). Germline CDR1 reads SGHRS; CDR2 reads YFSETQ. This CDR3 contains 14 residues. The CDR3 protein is CASSGGTGANGLTF. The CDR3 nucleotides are TGCGCCAGCAGCGGGGGCACTGGGGCCAACGGCCTGACTTTC.

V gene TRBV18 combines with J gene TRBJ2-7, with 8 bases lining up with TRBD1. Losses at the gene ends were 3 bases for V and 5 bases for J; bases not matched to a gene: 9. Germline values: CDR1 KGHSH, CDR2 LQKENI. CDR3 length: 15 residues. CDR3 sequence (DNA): TGTGCCAGCTCACCGCGGACAGGGATAGAAAACGAGCAGTACTTC. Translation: CASSPRTGIENEQYF. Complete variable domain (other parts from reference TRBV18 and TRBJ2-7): NAGVMQNPRHLVRRRGQEARLRCSPMKGHSHVYWYRQLPEEGLKFMVYLQKENIIDESGMPKERFSAEFPKEGPSILRIQQVVRGDSAAYFCASSPRTGIENEQYFGPGTRLTVT.

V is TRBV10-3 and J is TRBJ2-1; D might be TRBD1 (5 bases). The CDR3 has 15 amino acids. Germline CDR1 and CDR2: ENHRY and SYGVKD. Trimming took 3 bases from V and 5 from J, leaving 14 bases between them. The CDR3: CAISEGFTGHNEQFF. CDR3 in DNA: TGTGCCATCAGTGAAGGTTTCACAGGTCACAATGAGCAGTTCTTC.

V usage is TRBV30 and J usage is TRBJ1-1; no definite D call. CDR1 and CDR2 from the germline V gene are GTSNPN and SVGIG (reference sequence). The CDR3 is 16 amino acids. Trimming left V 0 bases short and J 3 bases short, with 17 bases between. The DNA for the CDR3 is TGTGCCTGGAGTGTACTAAGGTCTTTCCGGGACACTGAAGCTTTCTTT. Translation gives CAWSVLRSFRDTEAFF.

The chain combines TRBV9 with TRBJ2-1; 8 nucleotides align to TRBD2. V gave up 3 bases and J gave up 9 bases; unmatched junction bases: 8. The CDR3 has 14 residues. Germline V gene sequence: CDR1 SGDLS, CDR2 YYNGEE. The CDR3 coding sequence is TGTGCCAGCAGCGACATCTCCCGGGGGGGTGAGCAGTTCTTC. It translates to CASSDISRGGEQFF.

The CDR3 bases are TGTGCCAGCAGGGGCCGACAGGGTTACGAGCAGTACTTC. Residues: CASRGRQGYEQYF. This chain uses TRBV6-6 with TRBJ2-7; 7 bases line up with TRBD1. The CDR3 loop spans 13 amino acids. Germline loops: CDR1 MNHNY, CDR2 SVGAGI (reference sequence). Trimming took 6 bases from V and 4 from J; bases not matched to a gene: 6.

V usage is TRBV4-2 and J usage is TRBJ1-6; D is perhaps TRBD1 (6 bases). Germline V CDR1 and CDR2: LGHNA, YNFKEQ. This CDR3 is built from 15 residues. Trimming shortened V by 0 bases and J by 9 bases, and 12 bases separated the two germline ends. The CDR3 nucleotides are TGTGCCAGCAGCCAAGAAAGACAGGACAGTTCACCCCTCCACTTT. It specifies CASSQERQDSSPLHF.

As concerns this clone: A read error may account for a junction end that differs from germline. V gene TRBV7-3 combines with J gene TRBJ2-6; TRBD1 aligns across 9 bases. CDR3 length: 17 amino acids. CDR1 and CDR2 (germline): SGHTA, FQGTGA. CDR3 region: CASSLTGGGSGANGLTF. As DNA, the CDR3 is TGTGCCAGCAGCTTGACAGGGGGTGGCTCTGGGGCCAACGGCCTGACTTTC.

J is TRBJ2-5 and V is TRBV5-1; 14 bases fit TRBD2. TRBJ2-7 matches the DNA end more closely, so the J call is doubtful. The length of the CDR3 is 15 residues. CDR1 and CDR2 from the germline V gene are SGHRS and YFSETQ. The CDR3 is CASRGLAGETYEQYF. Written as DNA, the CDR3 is TGCGCCAGCAGGGGACTAGCGGGGGAGACCTACGAGCAGTACTTC.

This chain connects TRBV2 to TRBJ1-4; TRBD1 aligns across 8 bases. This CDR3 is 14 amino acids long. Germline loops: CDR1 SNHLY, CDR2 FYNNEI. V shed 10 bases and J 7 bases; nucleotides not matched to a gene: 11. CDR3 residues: CATKLGQGTEKLFF. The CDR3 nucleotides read TGTGCCACCAAACTCGGACAGGGTACTGAAAAACTGTTTTTT.

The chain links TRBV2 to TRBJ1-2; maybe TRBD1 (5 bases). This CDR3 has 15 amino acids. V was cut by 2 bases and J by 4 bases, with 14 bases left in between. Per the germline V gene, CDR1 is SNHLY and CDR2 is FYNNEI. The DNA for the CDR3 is TGTGCCAGCAGTGAAATCGCCAGGGTCGGCTATGGCTACACCTTC. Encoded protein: CASSEIARVGYGYTF.

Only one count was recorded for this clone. The CDR3 region is CATKGGGHQNTEAFF. The CDR3 DNA follows: TGTGCCACGAAAGGGGGTGGACATCAGAACACTGAAGCTTTCTTT. The chain carries TRBV19 and TRBJ1-1, with D possibly TRBD1 on 6 matching bases. Trimming left V 10 bases short and J 1 base short, with 19 bases between. Germline V CDR1 and CDR2: LNHDA, SQIVND (reference sequence). CDR3 size: 15 residues.

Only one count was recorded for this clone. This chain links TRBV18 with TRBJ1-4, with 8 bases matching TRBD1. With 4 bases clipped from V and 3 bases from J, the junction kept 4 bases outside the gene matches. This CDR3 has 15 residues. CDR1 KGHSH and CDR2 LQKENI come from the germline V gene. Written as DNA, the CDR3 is TGTGCCAGCTCACTAACAGGGGGGCCTAATGAAAAACTGTTTTTT. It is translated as CASSLTGGPNEKLFF. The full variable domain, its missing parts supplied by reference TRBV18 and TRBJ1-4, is NAGVMQNPRHLVRRRGQEARLRCSPMKGHSHVYWYRQLPEEGLKFMVYLQKENIIDESGMPKERFSAEFPKEGPSILRIQQVVRGDSAAYFCASSLTGGPNEKLFFGSGTQLSVL.

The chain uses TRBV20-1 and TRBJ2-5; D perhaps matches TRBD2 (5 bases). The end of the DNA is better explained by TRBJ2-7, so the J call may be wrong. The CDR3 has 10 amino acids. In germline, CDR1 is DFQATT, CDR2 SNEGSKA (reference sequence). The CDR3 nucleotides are TGCAGTGCACGACTAAGCGAGCAGTACTTC. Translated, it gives CSARLSEQYF.

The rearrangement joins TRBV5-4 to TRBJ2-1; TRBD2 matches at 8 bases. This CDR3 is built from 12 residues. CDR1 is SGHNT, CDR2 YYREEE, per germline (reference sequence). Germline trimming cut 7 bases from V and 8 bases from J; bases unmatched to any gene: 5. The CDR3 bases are TGTGCCAGCCGTAGCGGGGAGGATGAGCAGTTCTTC. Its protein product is CASRSGEDEQFF.

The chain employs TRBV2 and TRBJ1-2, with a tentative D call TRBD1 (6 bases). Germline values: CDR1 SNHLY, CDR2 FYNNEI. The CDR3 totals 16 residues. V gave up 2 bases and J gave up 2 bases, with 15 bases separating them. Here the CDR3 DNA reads TGTGCCAGCAGTGAATTAGGTCCTACAGGGAACTATGGCTACACCTTC. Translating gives CASSELGPTGNYGYTF. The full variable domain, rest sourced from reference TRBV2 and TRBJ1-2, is EPEVTQTPSHQVTQMGQEVILRCVPISNHLYFYWYRQILGQKVEFLVSFYNNEISEKSEIFDDQFSVERPDGSNFTLKIRSTKLEDSAMYFCASSELGPTGNYGYTFGSGTRLTVV.

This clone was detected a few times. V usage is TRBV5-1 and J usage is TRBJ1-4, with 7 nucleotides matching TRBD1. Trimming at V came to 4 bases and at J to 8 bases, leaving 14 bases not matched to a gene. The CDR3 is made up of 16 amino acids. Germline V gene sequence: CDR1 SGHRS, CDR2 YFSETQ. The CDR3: CASSTGQTGVSEKLFF. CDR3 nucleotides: TGCGCCAGCAGCACGGGACAGACGGGAGTTTCGGAAAAACTGTTTTTT.

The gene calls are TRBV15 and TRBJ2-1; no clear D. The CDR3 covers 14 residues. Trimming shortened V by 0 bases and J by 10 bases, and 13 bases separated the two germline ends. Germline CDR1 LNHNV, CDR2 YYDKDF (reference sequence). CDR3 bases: TGTGCCACCAGCAGAGATCGAGCTATTCGCGAGCAGTTCTTC. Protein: CATSRDRAIREQFF.

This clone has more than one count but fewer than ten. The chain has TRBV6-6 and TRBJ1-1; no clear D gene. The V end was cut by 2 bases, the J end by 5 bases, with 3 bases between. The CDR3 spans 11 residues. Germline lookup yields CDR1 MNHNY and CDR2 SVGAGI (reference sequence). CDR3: CASSYATEAFF. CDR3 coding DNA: TGTGCCAGCAGTTACGCGACTGAAGCTTTCTTT.

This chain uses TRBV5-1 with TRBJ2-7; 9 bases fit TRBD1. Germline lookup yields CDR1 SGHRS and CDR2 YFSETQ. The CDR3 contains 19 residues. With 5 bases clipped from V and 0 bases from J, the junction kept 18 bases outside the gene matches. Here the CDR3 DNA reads TGCGCCAGCAGAGCACTAGGGACAGGGACGGATCGGACCTCCTACGAGCAGTACTTC. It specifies CASRALGTGTDRTSYEQYF.